This T cell receptor beta chain was profiled in a study of spatial heterogeneity in lung cancer. Points from the study as a whole: Blood showed ubiquitous tumor TCRs more often at resection than at routine follow-up.

By share of the sample, this clonotype is medium-sized (0.01 to 0.1%). Its antigen is unidentified. Described time point: sample taken at primary tumor resection. No cell sorting; template was whole RNA from tumor, lung tissue or PBMC. The donors, 70 or so patients with untreated early-stage non-small cell lung cancer, provided the samples. V lost 6 bases, J lost 7 bases, and 6 bases stayed unmatched. The CDR3 has 15 amino acids. The germline gives CDR1 MNHEY, CDR2 SVGEGT. The presence of a unique molecular identifier marked each TCR cDNA molecule. TCRdb re-called the 5' RACE reads with MiXCR, one entry per CDR3 protein. The table lists fewer than 13,000 distinct CDR3 sequences, about 8.6% of them singletons, with more than 20% in the top ten.

The origin of this receptor is a male donor with early-stage non-small cell lung cancer. Specimen: PBMCs, collected at surgery. The chain has TRBV6-2 or TRBV6-3 and TRBJ2-1; the match to TRBD2 covers 13 bases. The CDR3 DNA reads TGTGCCAGCAGACCACTAGCGGGGGGGCGGAATGAGCAGTTCTTC. It specifies CASRPLAGGRNEQFF.